This paragraph reports one T cell receptor (beta chain). Its specificity is unknown. These data are taken from a study of T cell clonotyping in hematopoietic cell transplantation. The CDR3 loop spans 11 amino acids. The V end was cut by 2 bases, the J end by 4 bases, with 3 bases between. Per the germline V gene, CDR1 is LGHNT and CDR2 is FRNRAP. Study-level points and caveats: Graft donor and pretransplant recipient Inverse Simpson Index values predicted broader posttransplant TCR diversity. Recipient TCR diversity dropped after transplant; expanded clonotypes rose from day 30 to 180.

Using immunoSEQ multiplex PCR, the repertoire was profiled, and TCRdb retains in-frame clones only, with some absent. This table has some 15,000 clones, 85% to 90% appearing once. The sequence was collected from a man over 45 in good health. Some clones in this sample may be carry-over from other donors' samples. What was sequenced was peripheral blood mononuclear cells. This rearrangement joins TRBV12-5 to TRBJ2-7; D is uncertain. The CDR3 DNA reads as TGTGCTAGTGGTTTGACGTACGAGCAGTACTTC. Translating gives CASGLTYEQYF.